Here is one TCR beta chain with its context. Antigen: not known. V lost 6 bases and J lost 3, with 14 bases in between. This CDR3 region has 14 residues. Germline CDR1 MNHNS, CDR2 SASEGT. This record comes from a study of T cell responses to AZD1222 COVID-19 vaccine. Study results and limitations: Repertoire samples came only from after the peak T cell response. Of the AZD1222 recipients, only five to seven were seropositive at baseline.

Repertoires were generated with immunoSEQ multiplex PCR, while TCRdb's copy carries only in-frame clones and drops some. The sample has around 120,000 clones, about nine tenths seen once. The chain joins TRBV6-1 to TRBJ1-2; D possibly corresponds to TRBD1 (5 bases). This specimen consisted of peripheral blood, obtained on day 0 of AZD1222 vaccination. The TCR was taken from an adult in good health. CDR3: CASRPMWDHYGYTF. CDR3 coding DNA: TGTGCCAGCAGACCTATGTGGGACCACTATGGCTACACCTTC.